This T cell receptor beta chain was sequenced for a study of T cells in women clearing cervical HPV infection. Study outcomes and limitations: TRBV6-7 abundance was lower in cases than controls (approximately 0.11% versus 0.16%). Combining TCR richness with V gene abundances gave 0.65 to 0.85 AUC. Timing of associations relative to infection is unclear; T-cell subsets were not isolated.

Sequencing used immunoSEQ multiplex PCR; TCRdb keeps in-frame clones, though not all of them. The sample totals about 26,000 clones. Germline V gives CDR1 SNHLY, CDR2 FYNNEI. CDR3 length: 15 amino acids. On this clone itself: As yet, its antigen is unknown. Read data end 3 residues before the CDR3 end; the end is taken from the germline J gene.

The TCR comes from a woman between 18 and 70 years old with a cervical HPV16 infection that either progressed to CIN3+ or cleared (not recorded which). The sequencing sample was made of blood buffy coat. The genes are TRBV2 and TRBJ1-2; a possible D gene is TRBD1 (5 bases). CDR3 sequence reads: CASSEDPSTVVGYTF. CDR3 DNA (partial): TGTGCCAGCAGTGAGGATCCGTCGACAGTAGTCGGC.